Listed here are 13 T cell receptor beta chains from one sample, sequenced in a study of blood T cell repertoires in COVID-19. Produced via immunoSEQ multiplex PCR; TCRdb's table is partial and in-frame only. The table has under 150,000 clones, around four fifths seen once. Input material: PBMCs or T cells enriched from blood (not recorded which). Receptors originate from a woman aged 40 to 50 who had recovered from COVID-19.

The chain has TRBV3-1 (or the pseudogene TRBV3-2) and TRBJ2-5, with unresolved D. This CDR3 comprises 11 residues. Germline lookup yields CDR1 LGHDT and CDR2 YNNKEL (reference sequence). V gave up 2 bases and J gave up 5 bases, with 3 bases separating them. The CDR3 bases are TGTGCCAGCAGCCAACAGGAGACCCAGTACTTC. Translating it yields CASSQQETQYF.

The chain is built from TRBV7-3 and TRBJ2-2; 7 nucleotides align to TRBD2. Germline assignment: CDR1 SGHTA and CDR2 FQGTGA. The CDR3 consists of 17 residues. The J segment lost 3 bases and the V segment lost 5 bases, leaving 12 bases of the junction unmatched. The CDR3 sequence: CASSPLVRLADTGELFF. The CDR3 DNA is TGTGCCAGCAGCCCCCTGGTCCGGCTAGCGGACACCGGGGAGCTGTTTTTT.

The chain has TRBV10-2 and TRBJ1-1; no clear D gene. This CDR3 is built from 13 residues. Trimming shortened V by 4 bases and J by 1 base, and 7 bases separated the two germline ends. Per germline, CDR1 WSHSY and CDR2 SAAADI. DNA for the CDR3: TGCGCCAGCAGTGGGTCCAAGAACACTGAAGCTTTCTTT. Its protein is CASSGSKNTEAFF.

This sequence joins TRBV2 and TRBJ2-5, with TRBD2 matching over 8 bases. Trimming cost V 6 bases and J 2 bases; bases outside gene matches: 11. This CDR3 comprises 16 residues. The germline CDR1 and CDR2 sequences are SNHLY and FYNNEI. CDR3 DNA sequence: TGTGCCAGCAGCGTGATCCCGGGAGGGTTGCAAGAGACCCAGTACTTC. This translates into CASSVIPGGLQETQYF. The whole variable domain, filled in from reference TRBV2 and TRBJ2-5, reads EPEVTQTPSHQVTQMGQEVILRCVPISNHLYFYWYRQILGQKVEFLVSFYNNEISEKSEIFDDQFSVERPDGSNFTLKIRSTKLEDSAMYFCASSVIPGGLQETQYFGPGTRLLVL.

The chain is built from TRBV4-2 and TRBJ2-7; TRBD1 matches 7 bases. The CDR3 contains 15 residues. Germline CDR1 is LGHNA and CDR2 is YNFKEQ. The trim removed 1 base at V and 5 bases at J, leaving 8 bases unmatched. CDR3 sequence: CASSQVEARGNEQYF. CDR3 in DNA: TGTGCCAGCAGCCAAGTTGAGGCCAGGGGGAACGAGCAGTACTTC.

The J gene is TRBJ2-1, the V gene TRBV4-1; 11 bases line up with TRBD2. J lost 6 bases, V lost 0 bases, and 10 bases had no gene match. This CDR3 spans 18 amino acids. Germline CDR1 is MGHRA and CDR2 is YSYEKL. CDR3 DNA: TGCGCCAGCAGCCAAGATCGGGCTAGCGGGAGGCGTAGCAATGAGCAGTTCTTC. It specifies CASSQDRASGRRSNEQFF.

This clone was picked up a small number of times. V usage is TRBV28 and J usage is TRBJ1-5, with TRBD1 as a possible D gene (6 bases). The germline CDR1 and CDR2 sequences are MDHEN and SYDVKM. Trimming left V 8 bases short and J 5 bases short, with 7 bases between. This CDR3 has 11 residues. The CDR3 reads CASSGDQPQHF. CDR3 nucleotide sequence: TGTGCCAGCTCAGGGGATCAGCCCCAGCATTTT.

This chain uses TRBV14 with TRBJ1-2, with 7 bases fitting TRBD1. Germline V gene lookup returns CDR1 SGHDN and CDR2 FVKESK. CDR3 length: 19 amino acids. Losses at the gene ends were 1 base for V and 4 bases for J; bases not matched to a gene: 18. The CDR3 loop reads CASSQGTGPTPNLFYGYTF. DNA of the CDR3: TGTGCCAGCAGCCAAGGGACAGGCCCGACCCCGAACCTCTTCTATGGCTACACCTTC.

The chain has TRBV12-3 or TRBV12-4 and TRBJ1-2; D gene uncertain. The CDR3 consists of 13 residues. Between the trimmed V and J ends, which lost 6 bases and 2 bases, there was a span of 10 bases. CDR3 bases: TGTGCCAGCAGCCGCCCGCGGAACTATGGCTACACCTTC. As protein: CASSRPRNYGYTF.

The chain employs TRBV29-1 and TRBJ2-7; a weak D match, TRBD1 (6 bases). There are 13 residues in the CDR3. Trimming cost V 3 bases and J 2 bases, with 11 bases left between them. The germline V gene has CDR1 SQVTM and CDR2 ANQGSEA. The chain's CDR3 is CSVDTGKTYEQYF. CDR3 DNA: TGCAGCGTTGACACAGGGAAAACCTACGAGCAGTACTTC.

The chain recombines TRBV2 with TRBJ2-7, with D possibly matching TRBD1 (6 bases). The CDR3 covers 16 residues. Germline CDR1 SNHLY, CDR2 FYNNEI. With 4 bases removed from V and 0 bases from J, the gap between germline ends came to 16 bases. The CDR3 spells CASSVPLTGSSYEQYF. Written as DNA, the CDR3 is TGTGCCAGCAGTGTCCCTTTGACAGGCAGCTCCTACGAGCAGTACTTC. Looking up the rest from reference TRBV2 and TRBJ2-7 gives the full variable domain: EPEVTQTPSHQVTQMGQEVILRCVPISNHLYFYWYRQILGQKVEFLVSFYNNEISEKSEIFDDQFSVERPDGSNFTLKIRSTKLEDSAMYFCASSVPLTGSSYEQYFGPGTRLTVT.

This CDR3 reads CASSIGPTYGYTF. CDR3 in DNA: TGTGCCAGTAGTATAGGGCCCACCTATGGCTACACCTTC. The chain employs TRBV19 and TRBJ1-2; D unclear. Germline lookup yields CDR1 LNHDA and CDR2 SQIVND (reference sequence). The V end was cut by 1 base, the J end by 4 bases, with 7 bases between. The CDR3 sequence is 13 residues long.

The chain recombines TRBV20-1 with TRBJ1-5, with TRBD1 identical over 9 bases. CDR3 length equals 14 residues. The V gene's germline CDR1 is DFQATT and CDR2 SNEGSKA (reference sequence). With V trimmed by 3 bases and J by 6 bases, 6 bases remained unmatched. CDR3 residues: CSASAGTGFQPQHF. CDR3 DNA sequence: TGCAGTGCTAGTGCCGGGACAGGGTTTCAGCCCCAGCATTTT.